This TCR beta chain was found in a study of cytomegalovirus exposure and HLA in healthy donors (dated by TCRdb to about 2017). Turning to the overall study: According to an earlier analysis of around 600 of the donors, 200 million or so T cells yielded some 120 million unique TCR beta sequences and roughly 280 Gb of sequence data. Roughly 320 gigabases of sequencing data and 75 million to 85 million unique TCR sequences made up an early release that covered approximately 620 HLA-typed donors. The genetic ancestry cluster associated with self-reported Caucasian donors included approximately 85% of the approximately 430 genotyped donors. The study was designed to test whether signatures of past pathogen exposure could be identified by cataloging public T cell receptors. The T cell repertoires of 700 or so subjects were profiled by immunosequencing and related to cytomegalovirus serostatus. Besides the first cohort of under 700 subjects, a separate validation cohort made up of over a hundred different subjects was used. The study combined high-throughput TCR immunosequencing, statistical association of individual TCRs with disease status, and machine learning to predict cytomegalovirus infection status. In a later analysis, previously published TCR beta repertoires from several hundred donors were re-analyzed and high-resolution HLA genotyping was added so that TCR occurrence patterns could be studied. The later analysis used no new phenotypic data to find candidate immune exposures, relying instead on TCR beta sequences and their occurrence across donors. To decide whether each TCR beta V gene segment behaved as functional or pseudogenic, an earlier analysis of approximately 600 of the donors relied on high-throughput TCR beta sequencing. Donor age, sex, ethnicity and CMV serostatus were collected together with the repertoire data. A later genetic analysis used genome-wide SNP genotypes for about 60% of the roughly 700 donors, treating that subset as a discovery cohort. Every repertoire in the discovery cohort had been generated on one and the same sequencing platform. Both class I and class II loci were covered by HLA typing, at four-digit resolution. Typing coverage varied by locus: about 620-630 donors for A, B, C, DRB1 and DQB1; some 520 for DQA1; more than 600 for DPA1; approximately 490 for DPB1. Because of strong linkage in the cohort, roughly 5 DR-DQ haplotypes were treated as single units for association and clustering. On average, 235,054 unique TCR beta nucleotide sequences were sequenced per donor among fewer than 500 genotyped donors of the cohort, with 15% to 20% of those sequences being non-productive. On the study overall, not on this receptor specifically: Most TCR sequences were observed very rarely across donors, whereas some public TCRs were present in many individuals. Specific HLA alleles were associated with around 18,000 TCR beta sequences at a false discovery rate of 0.05 in a later analysis. According to a later analysis, parvovirus B19, influenza, CMV and Epstein-Barr virus appeared linked to several top co-occurrence clusters. The study listed 150 to 200 TCR beta chains as associated with cytomegalovirus. A later genetic analysis associated a missense DCLRE1C variant with V-gene and J-gene trimming of TCR beta chains, and an independent cohort replicated the association. The only immune exposure information available for the cohort was CMV serostatus. In a later analysis, the rate of TCR association differed among HLA loci, with DRB1 alleles having the most associated TCRs and HLA-C alleles having the fewest. Correlated functional status among segregating V segments might be attributable to linkage disequilibrium, but an unknown experimental factor could not be ruled out. HLA typing was unavailable for some donors at each locus, so association tests used only the typed subset. A later analysis found that HLA-associated TCR beta chains were more clonally expanded and had lower generation probabilities than equally common non-associated chains. The cohort was sequenced for TCR beta chains only, and without alpha or paired-chain data the features that could be detected were limited. The 87-base-pair reads could not distinguish some IMGT-functional V segments, including TRBV6-2 and TRBV6-3, so those segments were excluded. A further reported finding was that TCR beta sequences accurately predicted the HLA-A and HLA-B alleles for most subjects in the first cohort. A cluster of highly shared sequence variants was judged likely to be a technical artifact of the sequencing pipeline. When HLA alleles, especially DR and DQ, strongly co-occurred, attributing TCR associations to individual alleles was difficult. Over 15 rarely observed V segments, including chromosome 9 orphons, were excluded from the earlier analysis of about 600 of the donors because counts were too low. A later analysis found that most CMV-associated TCR beta chains appeared HLA-restricted, with HLA associations seemingly driven largely by CMV exposure. The classifier was reported to diagnose cytomegalovirus status with high specificity and sensitivity in both the original and validation cohorts. The authors suggested that the approach could potentially be generalized to other disease states and immunological phenotypes. A later genetic analysis reported fewer N-insertions in productive TCRs among donors in an Asian-associated ancestry cluster than the roughly 620-donor mean. Broadly in line with IMGT annotations, most TCR beta V segments showed up in productive rearrangements about 87% or about 30% of the time in an earlier analysis of approximately 640 of the donors. Three of the identified cytomegalovirus-associated TCR beta chains were confirmed in vitro to be specific for cytomegalovirus antigens. Sequencing depth was assumed to be roughly uniform across donors in the presence/absence analyses, though that assumption may not hold.

Based on the germline V gene (reference sequence), the CDR1 and CDR2 sequences are GTSNPN and SVGIG. The germline V end is reduced by 3 bases and the J end by 1 base; junction bases left unmatched: 9. The CDR3 runs 16 residues from the cysteine to the phenylalanine. CDR3 DNA only is kept here, 48 bases in frame from base 1. With regard to this clone: Its antigen is unknown. Base qualities are not recorded, but no much larger clone differs from it by a single base.

The method was the immunoSEQ multiplex PCR assay. A mixture of 60 forward primers for TCR Vbeta segments and 13 reverse primers for TCR Jbeta segments was used in the multiplex PCR. Amplification of the CDR3 region of rearranged TCR beta genes was performed with a multiplex PCR assay on genomic DNA. The amplified TCR beta libraries were sequenced on the Illumina HiSeq System as 87-base-pair reads. As for the original processing: In a later analysis, 80 million or so unique TCR beta chains were counted across the 500 to 700 repertoires, and around 10 million of these chains were shared by at least two donors. A nearest-neighbor algorithm error-corrected the raw reads and collapsed the reads into unique sequences, merging closely related sequences to remove PCR and sequencing errors. CDR3 sequences were aligned to IMGT reference sequences to assign V, D and J gene segments. For a sequence to be retained, a match of at least six nucleotides to both a V gene segment and a J gene segment was required. A rearrangement was called productive if the CDR3 had no stop codons and remained in frame with V and J, and every other rearrangement was called non-productive. CDR3 was defined by IMGT convention, running from the second conserved V-encoded cysteine to the conserved J-encoded phenylalanine. In an earlier analysis of more than 550 of the donors, sequences lacking an unambiguous match to a single V gene segment were excluded. An earlier analysis of several hundred of the donors called V segments functional above 56.7% productive rearrangements and segregating when the between-donor standard deviation exceeded 5%. A statistical classification framework was built to diagnose cytomegalovirus status from the catalog of TCR beta chain sequences. In a later analysis, TCR nucleotide sequences were compared against IMGT/GENE-DB human TR gene sequences so that V and J genes could be assigned. The TCRdist pipeline was used in a later analysis to assign CDR3 sequences and most-parsimonious VDJ recombination scenarios. In a later analysis, each TCR beta chain was defined by its CDR3 amino acid sequence together with its V-gene family, and reads without a unique V-gene family were excluded. In a later analysis, approximately 590 highly shared, low-generation-probability nucleotide sequences were removed to address suspected cross-contamination and a sequencing artifact. In a later analysis, a clonal expansion index was calculated for each public chain from normalized within-repertoire ranks of inferred template counts. A later analysis computed generation probabilities with a VDJ recombination model fitted to out-of-frame rearrangements, and checked the results against IGoR. Hypergeometric tests were used in a later analysis to score TCR-TCR, TCR-HLA and TCR-CMV co-occurrence, with a repertoire-size bias correction applied to the TCR pairs. A later analysis estimated false discovery rates by permuting HLA or CMV assignments 20 times. A later analysis grouped co-occurring TCRs with DBSCAN, adding TCRdist sequence similarity when clustering within HLA-allele-positive subsets. Repertoires with fewer than 30,000 or more than 120,000 public chains, plus five repertoires with anomalous nucleotide sharing, were excluded from co-occurrence clustering. The table was pulled from immuneACCESS by TCRdb, which kept in-frame rearrangements only. Such tables lose some clones; where checked, under half of the loss comes from unresolved V genes, and the rest has no known cause. For V, J and clone size, that table is used; D and trimming come from the DNA. The sample yields tens of thousands of clones; 85% were counted once. The ten largest clones represent roughly 10% of the sample.

The cohort comprised around 700 healthy bone marrow donors. Cohort members were all nominally healthy when sampled, although unrecorded immune exposures were likely present. The donor was CMV seronegative and belonged to the group of 350 to 400 seronegative cohort members. A peripheral blood sample was provided by each donor, and peripheral blood mononuclear cells were used for TCR beta sequencing. Genomic DNA was extracted from the blood cell samples with the Qiagen DNeasy Blood Extraction Kit. The sample comprised PBMCs. The receptor chain draws on TRBV30 and TRBJ2-5, with 9 central nucleotides matching TRBD2. The receptor comes from a female donor in good health and CMV-seronegative. The DNA is TGTGCCTGGAGCCTAGGTCTAGCGGGGTTCCAAGAGACCCAGTACTTC. This sequence encodes CAWSLGLAGFQETQYF.